The TCR beta chain described here comes from a study of CD8 T cells in ankylosing spondylitis. TCRdb reanalysed the 5' RACE reads using MiXCR and keeps one entry per CDR3 protein. The sample lists around 480,000 distinct CDR3 sequences, 17% occurring once. General study results and limits: The study identified a TCR beta motif of several highly homologous variants that appeared characteristic of ankylosing spondylitis blood. Matched synovial fluid from ankylosing spondylitis patients was reported to be enriched for disease-linked clones.

This clonotype was recorded only once. Its antigen remains unknown. The receptor comes from a male donor with ankylosing spondylitis. The sequenced material came from blood, either unsorted or a sorted T cell fraction (not recorded which).

DNA for the CDR3: TGCAGTGCAACGAGTCAGGGACACGATAATTCACCCCTCCACTTT. It encodes CSATSQGHDNSPLHF. This chain links TRBV20-1 with TRBJ1-6; TRBD1 might be the D (6 bases). The CDR3 totals 15 residues. Germline V gene data show CDR1 as DFQATT and CDR2 as SNEGSKA (reference sequence). V was clipped by 6 bases and J by 5 bases, with 17 bases between them.